This T cell receptor beta chain derives from a study of cytomegalovirus exposure and HLA in healthy donors. V was clipped by 1 base and J by 3 bases; unmatched bases: 20. This CDR3 region has 21 residues. In germline, CDR1 is MNHEY, CDR2 SMNVEV (reference sequence). The method was immunoSEQ multiplex PCR; TCRdb's version includes in-frame clones alone and lacks a portion of them. The profile shows 65,000 to 75,000 clones, roughly 95% of them singletons. The specimen sequenced was PBMCs. The rearrangement uses TRBV27 and TRBJ1-4; 7 nucleotides line up with TRBD1. This receptor was obtained from a woman aged 18 to 35 in good health and CMV-seropositive. CDR3 nucleotide sequence: TGTGCCAGCAGTTTATTAACTCCCGGGACAGCTCAAGGAGGGGCTAATGAAAAACTGTTTTTT. It is translated as CASSLLTPGTAQGGANEKLFF.